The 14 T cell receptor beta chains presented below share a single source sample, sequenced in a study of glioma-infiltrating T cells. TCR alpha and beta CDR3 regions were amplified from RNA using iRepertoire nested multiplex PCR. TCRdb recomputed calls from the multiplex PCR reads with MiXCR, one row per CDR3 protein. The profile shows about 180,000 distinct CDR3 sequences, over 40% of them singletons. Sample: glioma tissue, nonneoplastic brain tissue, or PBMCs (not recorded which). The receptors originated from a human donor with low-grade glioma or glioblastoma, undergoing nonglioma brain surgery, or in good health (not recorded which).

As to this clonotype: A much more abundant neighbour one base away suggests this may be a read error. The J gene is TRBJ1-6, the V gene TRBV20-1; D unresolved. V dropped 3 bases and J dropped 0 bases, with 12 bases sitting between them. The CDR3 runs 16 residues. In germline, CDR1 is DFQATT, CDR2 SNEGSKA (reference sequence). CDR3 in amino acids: CSASVYGSSYNSPLHF. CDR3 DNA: TGCAGTGCTAGTGTTTACGGTAGCTCCTATAATTCACCCCTCCACTTT.

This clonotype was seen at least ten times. CDR3 DNA: TGTGCCAGCAGCCAAGAACAGCGGCTAACAGATACGCAGTATTTT. Its translation: CASSQEQRLTDTQYF. The chain has TRBV3-1 and TRBJ2-3, with D tentatively TRBD2 (5 bases). Trimming stripped 0 bases from V and 3 bases from J, with 10 bases between. CDR3 length: 15 amino acids. From germline, CDR1 is LGHDT and CDR2 YNNKEL (reference sequence).

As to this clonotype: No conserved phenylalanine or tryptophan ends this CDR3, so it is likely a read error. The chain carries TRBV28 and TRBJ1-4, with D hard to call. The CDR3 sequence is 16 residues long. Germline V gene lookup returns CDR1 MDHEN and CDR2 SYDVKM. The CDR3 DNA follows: TGTGCCAGCAGGAGACGGGCTACCGCAACTAATGAGAAACTGTTTCTT. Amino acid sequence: CASRRRATATNEKLFL.

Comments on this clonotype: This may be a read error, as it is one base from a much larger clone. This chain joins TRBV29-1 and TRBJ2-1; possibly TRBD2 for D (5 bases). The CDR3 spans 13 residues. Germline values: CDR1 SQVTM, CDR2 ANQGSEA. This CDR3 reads CSVEDKRRNGQFF. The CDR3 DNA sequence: TGCAGCGTTGAAGATAAGCGGCGCAATGGGCAGTTCTTC.

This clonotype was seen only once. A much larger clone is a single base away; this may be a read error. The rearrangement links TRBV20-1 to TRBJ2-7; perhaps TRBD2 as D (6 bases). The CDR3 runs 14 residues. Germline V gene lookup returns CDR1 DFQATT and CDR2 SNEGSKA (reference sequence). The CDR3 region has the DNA TGCAGTGCTAAAAGACCGGGACTGGGCTACAAGCAGTACTTC. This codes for CSAKRPGLGYKQYF.

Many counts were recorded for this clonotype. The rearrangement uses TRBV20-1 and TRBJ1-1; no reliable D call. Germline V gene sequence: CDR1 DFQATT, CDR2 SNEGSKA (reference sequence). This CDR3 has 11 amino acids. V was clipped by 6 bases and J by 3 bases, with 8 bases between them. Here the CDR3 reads CSARPDTEAFF. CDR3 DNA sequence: TGCAGTGCCCGGCCCGACACTGAAGCTTTCTTT.

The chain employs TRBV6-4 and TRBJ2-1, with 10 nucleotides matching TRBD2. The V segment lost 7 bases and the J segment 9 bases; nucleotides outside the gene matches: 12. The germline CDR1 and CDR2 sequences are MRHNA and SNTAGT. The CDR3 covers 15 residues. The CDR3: CASKPIAGGQGEQFF. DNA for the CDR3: TGTGCCAGCAAACCGATAGCGGGAGGACAGGGTGAGCAGTTCTTC.

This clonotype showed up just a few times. The CDR3 bases are TGCAGCGTTGACGTGTCCGGACAGGGGGGTGAAGCTTTCTTT. The encoded protein is CSVDVSGQGGEAFF. This chain joins TRBV29-1 and TRBJ1-1; 10 bases agree with TRBD1. The CDR3 has 14 amino acids. Germline V gives CDR1 SQVTM, CDR2 ANQGSEA. Unmatched junction bases numbered 8, after V lost 3 bases and J lost 7 bases.

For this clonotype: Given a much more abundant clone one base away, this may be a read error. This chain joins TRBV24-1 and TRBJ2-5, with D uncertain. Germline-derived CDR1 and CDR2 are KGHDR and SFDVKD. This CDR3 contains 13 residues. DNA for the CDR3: TGTGACACCAGTGGTTCTGCGGCCGAGACCCAGTACTTC. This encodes CDTSGSAAETQYF.

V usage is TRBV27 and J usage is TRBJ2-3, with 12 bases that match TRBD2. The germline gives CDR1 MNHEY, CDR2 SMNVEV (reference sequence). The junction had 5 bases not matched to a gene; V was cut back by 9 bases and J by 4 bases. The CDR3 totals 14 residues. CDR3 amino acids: CARTRLAGADTQYF. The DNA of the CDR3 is TGTGCCAGAACCCGACTAGCGGGAGCAGATACGCAGTATTTT.

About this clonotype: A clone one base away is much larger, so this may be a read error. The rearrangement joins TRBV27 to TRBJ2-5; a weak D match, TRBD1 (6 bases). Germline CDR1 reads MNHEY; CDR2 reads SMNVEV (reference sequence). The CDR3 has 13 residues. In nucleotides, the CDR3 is TGTGCCAGCAGGCCGGACAGTCAAGAGACCAAGTACTTC. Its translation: CASRPDSQETKYF.

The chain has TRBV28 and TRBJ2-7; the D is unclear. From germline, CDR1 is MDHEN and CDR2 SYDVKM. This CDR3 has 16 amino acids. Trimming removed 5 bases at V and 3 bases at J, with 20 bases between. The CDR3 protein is CASSAVWAATNYEQYF. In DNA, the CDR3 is TGTGCCAGCAGTGCCGTGTGGGCCGCCACGAACTACGAGCAGTACTTC. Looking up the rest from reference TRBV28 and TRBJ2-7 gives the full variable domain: DVKVTQSSRYLVKRTGEKVFLECVQDMDHENMFWYRQDPGLGLRLIYFSYDVKMKEKGDIPEGYSVSREKKERFSLILESASTNQTSMYLCASSAVWAATNYEQYFGPGTRLTVT.

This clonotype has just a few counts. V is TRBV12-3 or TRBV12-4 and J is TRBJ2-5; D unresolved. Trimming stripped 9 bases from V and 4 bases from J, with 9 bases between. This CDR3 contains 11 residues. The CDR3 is CASRIGETQYF. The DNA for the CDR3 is TGTGCCAGTCGCATTGGAGAGACCCAGTACTTC.

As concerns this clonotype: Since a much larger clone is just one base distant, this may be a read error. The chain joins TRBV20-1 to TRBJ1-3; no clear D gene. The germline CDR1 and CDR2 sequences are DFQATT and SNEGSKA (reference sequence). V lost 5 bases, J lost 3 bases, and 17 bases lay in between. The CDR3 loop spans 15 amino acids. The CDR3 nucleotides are TGCAGTGCTCTAAGAGGCGGTAACTATGGAAACACCATATATTTT. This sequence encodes CSALRGGNYGNTIYF.